Below are 19 T cell receptor beta chains sequenced from a single sample in a study of T-cell reconstitution after alpha-beta-depleted transplantation in children. Unique molecular identifiers were used in preparing the TCRbeta library. TCRdb re-analysed the PCR reads in MiXCR, keeping a single row per CDR3 protein. The table has about 870,000 distinct CDR3 sequences, approximately 15% seen once; the top ten hold about 4.6%. The sample was PBMCs, mostly from graft donor cells, taken 360 days after TCRalphabeta/CD19-depleted stem cell transplant. These receptors were obtained from a male patient younger than 18 who had a stem cell transplant for acute lymphoblastic leukemia, so the T cells may come from the graft donor.

The chain has TRBV12-3 or TRBV12-4 and TRBJ2-2, with D perhaps matching TRBD1 (6 bases). Trimming pared 4 bases from V and 2 bases from J, leaving 20 bases between. CDR3 size: 18 residues. The CDR3 DNA reads as TGTGCCAGCAGTTCCCGACCCCGGACAGCCGAAAACACCGGGGAGCTGTTTTTT. Its protein is CASSSRPRTAENTGELFF.

This sequence joins TRBV18 and TRBJ1-6; 8 bases are shared with TRBD1. The germline V gene has CDR1 KGHSH and CDR2 LQKENI. V gave up 4 bases and J gave up 4 bases; unmatched junction bases: 6. CDR3 length: 16 amino acids. This chain's CDR3 is CASSLSTGAYNSPLHF. DNA for the CDR3: TGTGCCAGCTCACTATCGACAGGGGCTTATAATTCACCCCTCCACTTT.

This clonotype was observed a handful of times. The chain carries TRBV11-2 and TRBJ2-2, with 8 nucleotides matching TRBD1. The CDR3 totals 15 residues. Germline V gene sequence: CDR1 SGHAT, CDR2 FQNNGV. V lost 4 bases, J lost 5 bases, and 6 bases stayed unmatched. This CDR3 reads CASSSGTGGTGELFF. The CDR3 coding sequence is TGTGCCAGCAGCTCCGGGACAGGAGGAACCGGGGAGCTGTTTTTT.

The V and J genes are TRBV3-1 and TRBJ2-5; D not resolved. The V and J ends lost 0 bases and 5 bases respectively, with 10 bases between them. Germline V lookup: CDR1 LGHDT, CDR2 YNNKEL (reference sequence). The CDR3 is 14 residues long. The CDR3 DNA follows: TGTGCCAGCAGCCAAGATGAGTGGATCGAGACCCAGTACTTC. This gives the protein CASSQDEWIETQYF.

The sample holds many counts of this clonotype. This chain links TRBV11-2 with TRBJ2-1; 7 bases match TRBD2. From germline, CDR1 is SGHAT and CDR2 FQNNGV. The ends lost 1 base at V and 4 bases at J; junction bases unmatched: 1. The CDR3 length is 14 residues. The CDR3 here is CASSLGTSYNEQFF. CDR3 nucleotides: TGTGCCAGCAGCTTAGGGACTAGTTACAATGAGCAGTTCTTC. The full variable domain, its missing parts supplied by reference TRBV11-2 and TRBJ2-1, is EAGVAQSPRYKIIEKRQSVAFWCNPISGHATLYWYQQILGQGPKLLIQFQNNGVVDDSQLPKDRFSAERLKGVDSTLKIQPAKLEDSAVYLCASSLGTSYNEQFFGPGTRLTVL.

The rearrangement uses TRBV5-1 and TRBJ1-2, with D uncertain. The CDR3 spans 16 residues. Germline V gives CDR1 SGHRS, CDR2 YFSETQ. V lost 0 bases and J lost 4, with 16 bases in between. The CDR3 nucleotides are TGCGCCAGCAGCTTGGTGACCTCTCAGCGAGGCTATGGCTACACCTTC. Its translation is CASSLVTSQRGYGYTF. Based on the CDR3 plus reference TRBV5-1 and TRBJ1-2, the full variable domain is KAGVTQTPRYLIKTRGQQVTLSCSPISGHRSVSWYQQTPGQGLQFLFEYFSETQRNKGNFPGRFSGRQFSNSRSEMNVSTLELGDSALYLCASSLVTSQRGYGYTFGSGTRLTVV.

The V gene is TRBV5-1, the J gene TRBJ2-1, with TRBD1 matching over 7 bases. Per the germline V gene, CDR1 is SGHRS and CDR2 is YFSETQ. The CDR3 length is 18 residues. Losses at the gene ends were 0 bases for V and 10 bases for J; bases not matched to a gene: 19. The CDR3 DNA is TGCGCCAGCAGCTTGGCCACGGCCGGGGCCAACAGGGGAGTCGAGCAGTTCTTC. Translated: CASSLATAGANRGVEQFF.

V gene TRBV20-1 combines with J gene TRBJ2-7; maybe TRBD2 (6 bases). The CDR3 is made up of 14 amino acids. Germline V gives CDR1 DFQATT, CDR2 SNEGSKA (reference sequence). Trimming took off 0 bases at V and 2 bases at J, with 11 bases between the two ends. For the CDR3, the DNA is TGCAGTGCTAGAGATCGGAGGGTCCCCTACGAGCAGTACTTC. Protein product: CSARDRRVPYEQYF.

A few counts support this clonotype. The V gene is TRBV27, the J gene TRBJ1-2, with D hard to call. This CDR3 comprises 14 residues. The germline V gene encodes CDR1 MNHEY and CDR2 SMNVEV (reference sequence). Trimming removed 6 bases at V and 6 bases at J, with 17 bases between. CDR3 region: CASSPIREVDGYTF. CDR3 nucleotide sequence: TGTGCCAGCAGCCCGATTAGGGAAGTGGATGGCTACACCTTC.

The chain carries TRBV7-8 and TRBJ1-2; 10 nucleotides align to TRBD1. The CDR3 totals 16 residues. Germline CDR1 and CDR2: SGHVS and FQNEAQ. J was trimmed by 4 bases and V by 1 base; bases with no gene match: 6. The CDR3, as DNA: TGTGCCAGCAGCTTAGGGACCCGGACAGGGGGCTATGGCTACACCTTC. Its translation: CASSLGTRTGGYGYTF.

V is TRBV28 and J is TRBJ2-1, with D maybe TRBD2 (5 bases). Germline V CDR1 and CDR2: MDHEN, SYDVKM. The CDR3 spans 15 residues. The ends were cut back, 7 bases at V and 0 bases at J, with 13 bases in the middle. CDR3 bases: TGTGCCAGCACCGTTACTAGTCCCTCCTACAATGAGCAGTTCTTC. The encoded protein is CASTVTSPSYNEQFF.

The rearrangement links TRBV6-1 to TRBJ2-5; 15 bases line up with TRBD2. The CDR3 extends over 17 amino acids. The V gene's germline CDR1 is MNHNS and CDR2 SASEGT. V shed 4 bases and J 5 bases; nucleotides not matched to a gene: 8. As DNA, the CDR3 is TGTGCCAGCAGTGGGACTAGCGGGAGGGCCCTATTTGAGACCCAGTACTTC. Translation gives CASSGTSGRALFETQYF.

DNA of the CDR3: TGTGCCAGCAGTGAGGTCGCGGGGACAACGAGACCCCTCCACTTT. Protein product: CASSEVAGTTRPLHF. The chain combines TRBV25-1 with TRBJ1-6, with D possibly TRBD1 on 6 matching bases. Germline values: CDR1 MGHDK, CDR2 SYGVNS. CDR3 length: 15 residues. The V end lost 3 bases, the J end lost 12 bases, and 18 bases lay between the germline ends.

The V and J genes are TRBV7-9 and TRBJ2-7; 7 nucleotides align to TRBD1. Germline V gives CDR1 SEHNR, CDR2 FQNEAQ (reference sequence). The CDR3 consists of 16 residues. V shed 5 bases, J shed 2 bases, and the junction held 12 bases outside the gene matches. DNA for the CDR3: TGTGCCAGCAGCCAAGGGGGCAGACAATATACCTACGAGCAGTACTTC. Protein sequence: CASSQGGRQYTYEQYF.

This clonotype was found a few times. The V and J genes are TRBV6-5 and TRBJ2-2; D gene unclear. The CDR3 contains 13 residues. Trimming left V 2 bases short and J 1 base short, with 2 bases between. Germline V lookup: CDR1 MNHEY, CDR2 SVGAGI. CDR3 coding DNA: TGTGCCAGCAGTTACGAGAACACCGGGGAGCTGTTTTTT. Translated, it gives CASSYENTGELFF.

This clonotype has only a few counts. V is TRBV6-1 and J is TRBJ1-5, with TRBD1 as a possible D gene (5 bases). The CDR3 spans 13 residues. With 9 bases removed from V and 0 bases from J, the gap between germline ends came to 9 bases. Germline-derived CDR1 and CDR2 are MNHNS and SASEGT. The CDR3 DNA follows: TGTGCCAGTGAACAGGTTAGCAATCAGCCCCAGCATTTT. Translating it yields CASEQVSNQPQHF.

This clonotype was found a few times. The chain has TRBV20-1 and TRBJ2-6; D ambiguous. V dropped 4 bases and J dropped 0 bases, with 10 bases sitting between them. The germline V gene has CDR1 DFQATT and CDR2 SNEGSKA (reference sequence). There are 15 residues in the CDR3. The CDR3 sequence is CSATTRSSGANVLTF. In nucleotides, the CDR3 is TGCAGTGCTACTACGAGGAGCTCTGGGGCCAACGTCCTGACTTTC.

V is TRBV6-5 and J is TRBJ2-3, with D perhaps matching TRBD2 (5 bases). Germline lookup yields CDR1 MNHEY and CDR2 SVGAGI. The CDR3 totals 15 residues. Trimming left V 2 bases short and J 0 bases short, with 9 bases between. CDR3 loop: CASSYDGLSTDTQYF. CDR3 DNA: TGTGCCAGCAGTTACGATGGACTCAGCACAGATACGCAGTATTTT.

The rearrangement uses TRBV11-2 and TRBJ1-4; D perhaps matches TRBD1 (5 bases). Trimming took off 6 bases at V and 8 bases at J, with 19 bases between the two ends. The V gene's germline CDR1 is SGHAT and CDR2 FQNNGV. CDR3 length: 15 amino acids. The CDR3 DNA is TGTGCCAGCAGGGAAAGTGTGGGGCTGGGAGAAAAACTGTTTTTT. It translates to CASRESVGLGEKLFF.